The 30 T cell receptor beta chains listed next were all sequenced from one sample in a study of patients and donors after allogeneic stem cell transplantation (dated by TCRdb to 2018 to 2021). The library was generated by RT-PCR. TCRdb records NextSeq 550 as the sequencer. Through fastp at Q25 and MiXCR, TCRdb rebuilt clones from the public reads, retaining in-frame beta chains. When rows share a CDR3 protein, they turn into one entry using the most common DNA and genes. The sample has about a million distinct CDR3 sequences on record, 18% of them singletons. Around 6% of the sample comes from the top ten. The sequenced material came from blood, either unsorted or a sorted T cell fraction (not recorded which). The receptors come from a human donor who was either an allogeneic HSCT recipient or a stem cell or donor lymphocyte infusion donor (not recorded which). It is not recorded whose cells these are; they may come from a transplant donor.

V is TRBV12-3 or TRBV12-4 and J is TRBJ1-5; TRBD1 agrees at 9 bases. J was trimmed by 5 bases and V by 5 bases; bases with no gene match: 4. This CDR3 spans 14 amino acids. The CDR3 loop reads CASSEQGADQPQHF. As DNA, the CDR3 is TGTGCCAGCAGTGAACAGGGGGCCGATCAGCCCCAGCATTTT.

This clonotype showed up just a few times. The V gene is TRBV20-1, the J gene TRBJ2-7, with D maybe TRBD2 (6 bases). The CDR3 runs 14 residues. With 4 bases removed from V and 7 bases from J, the gap between germline ends came to 20 bases. Germline V lookup: CDR1 DFQATT, CDR2 SNEGSKA (reference sequence). The CDR3 loop is CSATTQRTTREQYF. For the CDR3, the DNA is TGCAGTGCTACTACCCAGCGTACGACTAGGGAGCAGTACTTC.

This clonotype has at least ten counts. The chain is built from TRBV20-1 and TRBJ2-1; 7 nucleotides align to TRBD2. J gave up 0 bases and V 1 base, and 12 bases lay outside the gene matches. The CDR3 sequence is 18 residues long. From germline, CDR1 is DFQATT and CDR2 SNEGSKA (reference sequence). CDR3: CSARAEGVAGLSYNEQFF. The DNA of the CDR3 is TGCAGTGCTAGAGCCGAGGGAGTAGCGGGCCTCTCCTACAATGAGCAGTTCTTC.

This rearrangement joins TRBV20-1 to TRBJ2-3; D tentatively fits TRBD1 or TRBD2 (6 bases each). Looked up from germline, CDR1 is DFQATT and CDR2 is SNEGSKA (reference sequence). This CDR3 has 15 residues. Trimming stripped 7 bases from V and 2 bases from J, with 19 bases between. CDR3 loop: CSGRGLYSPTDTQYF. CDR3 bases: TGCAGTGGGAGGGGGTTGTACTCGCCCACAGATACGCAGTATTTT.

V and J are TRBV20-1 and TRBJ2-3, with unresolved D. Trimming removed 0 bases at V and 0 bases at J, with 10 bases between. CDR1 and CDR2 from the germline V gene are DFQATT and SNEGSKA (reference sequence). CDR3 length: 15 residues. The CDR3 coding sequence is TGCAGTGCTAGAGACCTACAGTTGAGCACAGATACGCAGTATTTT. Translating it yields CSARDLQLSTDTQYF.

There are a few counts of this clonotype. The CDR3 region is CSASPHRQYTGELFF. The CDR3 DNA is TGCAGTGCTAGCCCTCACCGTCAGTACACCGGGGAGCTGTTTTTT. This chain connects TRBV20-1 to TRBJ2-2; D unresolved. This CDR3 region has 15 residues. CDR1 and CDR2 (germline): DFQATT, SNEGSKA (reference sequence). V was cut by 3 bases and J by 3 bases, with 14 bases left in between.

CDR3 protein: CASSPGVGTTSTDTQYF. CDR3 DNA sequence: TGTGCCAGCAGCCCAGGGGTGGGGACTACTAGCACAGATACGCAGTATTTT. V usage is TRBV6-1 and J usage is TRBJ2-3; D possibly corresponds to TRBD2 (7 bases). The CDR3 is 17 amino acids. Germline CDR1 and CDR2: MNHNS and SASEGT. Trimming shortened V by 6 bases and J by 0 bases, and 19 bases separated the two germline ends.

This clonotype has more than one count but fewer than ten. The chain uses TRBV29-1 and TRBJ2-7; D remains unclear. Looked up from germline, CDR1 is SQVTM and CDR2 is ANQGSEA. Trimming removed 4 bases at V and 3 bases at J, with 7 bases between. This CDR3 contains 11 residues. The CDR3 loop reads CSVVKGYEQYF. CDR3 coding DNA: TGCAGCGTTGTGAAGGGCTACGAGCAGTACTTC.

This clonotype was counted a few times. J is TRBJ1-2 and V is TRBV5-6; D is unclear. Trimming removed 4 bases from V and 6 bases from J, with 13 bases in between. This CDR3 is built from 13 residues. Per germline, CDR1 SGHDT and CDR2 YYEEEE. CDR3 DNA sequence: TGTGCCAGCAGCCGAAGGGCCGTGGATGGCTACACCTTC. It translates to CASSRRAVDGYTF.

This clonotype has ten or more counts. The CDR3: CASSHRTEAFF. In DNA, the CDR3 is TGTGCCAGCAGTCACAGGACTGAAGCTTTCTTT. The gene calls are TRBV12-3 or TRBV12-4 and TRBJ1-1, with a tentative D call TRBD1 (5 bases). This CDR3 is built from 11 residues. Deletions cut 5 bases from V and 5 bases from J, with 6 bases between.

The sample holds a few counts of this clonotype. The chain joins TRBV5-6 to TRBJ2-7; D tentatively reads TRBD1 or TRBD2 (5 bases each). Trimming took off 0 bases at V and 8 bases at J, with 9 bases between the two ends. The germline gives CDR1 SGHDT, CDR2 YYEEEE. This CDR3 has 12 amino acids. The CDR3 is CASSLASGQQYF. CDR3 in DNA: TGTGCCAGCAGCTTGGCCTCGGGACAGCAGTACTTC.

This clonotype was recorded many times. The chain has TRBV12-3 or TRBV12-4 and TRBJ2-7, with D unclear. CDR3 size: 13 residues. V lost 3 bases to trimming and J lost 1 base, with 7 bases between them. The CDR3: CASSFEESYEQYF. CDR3 DNA: TGTGCCAGCAGTTTCGAAGAGTCCTACGAGCAGTACTTC.

The sample holds many counts of this clonotype. The V gene is TRBV7-2, the J gene TRBJ2-7; the D is unclear. The CDR3 is 14 residues long. Per the germline V gene, CDR1 is SGHTA and CDR2 is FQGNSA. Between the trimmed V and J ends, which lost 3 bases and 1 base, there was a span of 10 bases. As DNA, the CDR3 is TGTGCCAGCAGCTTTACCGGTACATCCTACGAGCAGTACTTC. Translated, it gives CASSFTGTSYEQYF.

This clonotype was seen more than once but under ten times. The chain employs TRBV27 and TRBJ2-2; D is ambiguous. CDR1 is MNHEY and CDR2 is SMNVEV in the germline V gene (reference sequence). V was shortened by 3 bases and J by 8 bases, with 10 bases between the two germline ends. This CDR3 is 13 amino acids long. The CDR3 bases are TGTGCCAGCAGTTTTAGTTTTGTTGGGGAGCTGTTTTTT. Translated: CASSFSFVGELFF.

In its sample, this clonotype was seen once. The chain is built from TRBV19 and TRBJ1-1; 12 bases map to TRBD1. With 7 bases clipped from V and 1 base from J, the junction kept 7 bases outside the gene matches. CDR1 and CDR2 (germline): LNHDA, SQIVND (reference sequence). This CDR3 is 16 amino acids long. CDR3 nucleotide sequence: TGTGCCAGTACTCACCGGGACAGGGGGCCGAACACTGAAGCTTTCTTT. Translated, it gives CASTHRDRGPNTEAFF.

The J gene is TRBJ1-5, the V gene TRBV6-2 or TRBV6-3, with TRBD1 identical over 7 bases. Germline lookup yields CDR1 MNHEY and CDR2 SVGEGT. CDR3 length: 17 amino acids. J gave up 3 bases and V 4 bases, and 12 bases lay outside the gene matches. CDR3 in amino acids: CASSSPRRGADNQPQHF. For the CDR3, the DNA is TGTGCCAGCAGTTCCCCCCGCAGGGGGGCCGACAATCAGCCCCAGCATTTT.

The chain links TRBV20-1 to TRBJ2-3, with D possibly matching TRBD2 (6 bases). There are 12 residues in the CDR3. V was pared by 8 bases and J by 0 bases, with 9 bases between. Per the germline V gene, CDR1 is DFQATT and CDR2 is SNEGSKA (reference sequence). In DNA, the CDR3 is TGCAGTTTAGCGGTTAGCACAGATACGCAGTATTTT. This sequence encodes CSLAVSTDTQYF.

This clonotype was seen a few times. This rearrangement joins TRBV6-2 or TRBV6-3 to TRBJ1-1; possibly TRBD1 for D (5 bases). The CDR3 is 17 amino acids. Trimming shortened V by 2 bases and J by 3 bases, and 19 bases separated the two germline ends. Per germline, CDR1 MNHEY and CDR2 SVGEGT. The CDR3 nucleotides read TGTGCCAGCAGTTACAGGGGAAGACGAAATAGGGACACTGAAGCTTTCTTT. It encodes CASSYRGRRNRDTEAFF.

This chain joins TRBV4-2 and TRBJ2-3; 11 bases are a match to TRBD2. The J segment lost 0 bases and the V segment lost 6 bases, leaving 11 bases of the junction unmatched. This CDR3 spans 18 amino acids. The V gene's germline CDR1 is LGHNA and CDR2 YNFKEQ. The CDR3, as DNA: TGTGCCAGCAGACCCGGGACTAGCGGCCAGTCTAGCACAGATACGCAGTATTTT. As protein: CASRPGTSGQSSTDTQYF.

This clonotype has ten or more counts. At one end the junction does not follow the germline gene, possibly because of a read error. The rearrangement joins TRBV5-1 to TRBJ1-1; 11 nucleotides agree with TRBD1. CDR1 is SGHRS, CDR2 YFSETQ, per germline. The CDR3 has 14 residues. This CDR3 is CASSLGTGGTEAFF. CDR3 bases: TGTGCCAGCAGCTTAGGGACAGGGGGCACTGAAGCTTTCTTT.

This clonotype was detected many times. The chain is built from TRBV5-1 and TRBJ1-1, with 10 bases that match TRBD1. Losses at the gene ends were 0 bases for V and 9 bases for J; bases not matched to a gene: 8. CDR1 SGHRS and CDR2 YFSETQ come from the germline V gene. The CDR3 loop spans 15 amino acids. CDR3: CASSLGTGGRRQAFF. The DNA for the CDR3 is TGCGCCAGCAGCTTGGGGACAGGGGGGCGACGTCAAGCTTTCTTT.

The sample holds a few counts of this clonotype. The chain combines TRBV4-1 with TRBJ1-2, with D unclear. The CDR3 runs 16 residues. Germline CDR1 reads MGHRA; CDR2 reads YSYEKL. Trimming shortened V by 1 base and J by 4 bases, and 16 bases separated the two germline ends. CDR3 DNA: TGCGCCAGCAGCCAAGGGGGTCGTGAGGGCGTCTATGGCTACACCTTC. It is translated as CASSQGGREGVYGYTF.

This rearrangement joins TRBV6-2 or TRBV6-3 to TRBJ2-5; D not resolved. Germline V lookup: CDR1 MNHEY, CDR2 SVGEGT. CDR3 length: 10 amino acids. Trimming removed 8 bases at V and 5 bases at J, with 6 bases between. The CDR3 coding sequence is TGTGCCAGCTTTCGGGAGACCCAGTACTTC. Amino acids: CASFRETQYF.

Of note for this clonotype: A much more abundant neighbour one base away suggests this may be a read error. This sequence joins TRBV29-1 and TRBJ2-3; TRBD1 aligns across 8 bases. This CDR3 is built from 15 residues. CDR1 and CDR2 (germline): SQVTM, ANQGSEA. The CDR3 DNA follows: TGCAGCGTCGAAGGGCGACAGGGGATCATTGATACGCAGTATTTT. This codes for CSVEGRQGIIDTQYF.

V is TRBV2 and J is TRBJ2-2, with 11 bases aligning to TRBD2. Germline V gives CDR1 SNHLY, CDR2 FYNNEI. The CDR3 sequence is 17 residues long. The trim removed 6 bases at V and 4 bases at J, leaving 10 bases unmatched. The CDR3 spells CASSGGPTSGITGELFF. In nucleotides, the CDR3 is TGTGCCAGCAGCGGAGGCCCGACTAGCGGGATCACCGGGGAGCTGTTTTTT.

This clonotype was counted only a few times. CDR3 residues: CASRSPGQLKYGYTF. The CDR3 DNA reads as TGTGCCAGCAGATCTCCGGGACAGCTAAAATATGGCTACACCTTC. The genes are TRBV27 and TRBJ1-2, with 7 nucleotides matching TRBD1. The ends lost 6 bases at V and 5 bases at J; junction bases unmatched: 12. CDR1 MNHEY and CDR2 SMNVEV come from the germline V gene (reference sequence). This CDR3 region has 15 residues.

This clonotype appeared a few times. This rearrangement joins TRBV5-1 to TRBJ2-5; weak D call: TRBD2 (5 bases). Germline CDR1 and CDR2: SGHRS and YFSETQ. Trimming left V 1 base short and J 0 bases short, with 16 bases between. The CDR3 runs 17 residues. As DNA, the CDR3 is TGCGCCAGCAGCTTGTCTTTTATTGCGGGCCACCAAGAGACCCAGTACTTC. It is translated as CASSLSFIAGHQETQYF.

In this sample, this clonotype turned up a few times. V is TRBV4-1 and J is TRBJ2-1; 8 bases are shared with TRBD2. This CDR3 spans 17 amino acids. Germline V CDR1 and CDR2: MGHRA, YSYEKL. Losses at the gene ends were 1 base for V and 0 bases for J; bases not matched to a gene: 5. Here the CDR3 reads CASSQVAGGISYNEQFF. CDR3 DNA: TGCGCCAGCAGCCAAGTGGCGGGAGGCATCTCCTACAATGAGCAGTTCTTC.

The chain carries TRBV29-1 and TRBJ2-1, with 7 bases identical to TRBD2. The V gene's germline CDR1 is SQVTM and CDR2 ANQGSEA. The CDR3 is 13 residues long. V was pared by 4 bases and J by 5 bases, with 5 bases of the junction left unmatched. The DNA for the CDR3 is TGCAGCGTTGGACTAGCTTCTCACAATGAGCAGTTCTTC. Translated, it gives CSVGLASHNEQFF.

This sequence joins TRBV6-5 and TRBJ1-1, with 9 bases fitting TRBD1. The V gene end was trimmed by 4 bases and the J gene end by 5 bases; junction bases not matched to a gene: 8. Germline CDR1 and CDR2: MNHEY and SVGAGI. The CDR3 is 15 amino acids. DNA of the CDR3: TGTGCCAGCAGTTCCTCGACAGGGGGATTTACTGAAGCTTTCTTT. Its protein product is CASSSSTGGFTEAFF.